This T cell receptor beta chain is from a study of CD8 T cells in Susac syndrome. The CDR3 covers 12 residues. Losses at the gene ends were 5 bases for V and 7 bases for J; bases not matched to a gene: 4. In germline, CDR1 is SEHNR, CDR2 FQNEAQ (reference sequence). It was with random hexamers that roughly 0.5 to 1 ug RNA was reverse transcribed. TCRdb itself ran the immunoSEQ multiplex PCR reads through MiXCR, one entry per CDR3 protein. The table lists 130,000 to 150,000 distinct CDR3 sequences, nearly 95% of them singletons. The TCR was taken from a human donor in good health. The chain is built from TRBV7-9 and TRBJ1-1; 7 nucleotides agree with TRBD1. The material sequenced was CD8+ T cells from PBMCs. DNA for the CDR3: TGTGCCAGCAGCGACGGGACAGATGAAGCTTTCTTT. Translating gives CASSDGTDEAFF.